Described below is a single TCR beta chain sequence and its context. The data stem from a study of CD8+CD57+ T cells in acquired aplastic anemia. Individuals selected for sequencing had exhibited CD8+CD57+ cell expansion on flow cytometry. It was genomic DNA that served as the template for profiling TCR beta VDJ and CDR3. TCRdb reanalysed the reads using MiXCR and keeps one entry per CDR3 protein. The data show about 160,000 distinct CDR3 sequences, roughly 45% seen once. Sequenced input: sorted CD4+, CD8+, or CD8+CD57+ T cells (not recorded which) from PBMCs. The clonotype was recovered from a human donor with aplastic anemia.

The CDR3 bases are TGTGCCATCAGTATCTGGGGACAGAACACTGAAGCTTTCTTT. Its translation: CAISIWGQNTEAFF. The chain combines TRBV10-3 with TRBJ1-1; D might be TRBD1 (6 bases). Trimming left V 5 bases short and J 1 base short, with 11 bases between. CDR3 size: 14 residues. Germline V CDR1 and CDR2: ENHRY, SYGVKD.